The sequence of this T cell receptor beta chain was determined in a study of blood T cell repertoires in COVID-19. Looking at the study overall: Sites in the United States, Italy and Spain provided acute and convalescent COVID-19 samples. The analysed material was cDNA or gDNA that came from T cells, B-cell-depleted T cells, or PBMCs.

Germline V gene data show CDR1 as SGHAT and CDR2 as FQNNGV. The CDR3 sequence is 15 residues long. V was shortened by 5 bases and J by 1 base, with 12 bases between the two germline ends. Under the authors' procedure: Cell counts per sample came from amplifying reference gene primers. TCRdb's table, derived via immunoSEQ multiplex PCR, lists solely in-frame clones and lacks some. From that table come the V and J calls and clone size; the DNA was used to work out D and trimming. The table includes 150,000 to 200,000 clones, about 75% detected once. Sequencing was performed on peripheral blood. This chain joins TRBV11-2 and TRBJ1-3; a possible D gene is TRBD1 (5 bases). The sequence came from a woman aged 50 to 65 with active or convalescent COVID-19. Here the CDR3 DNA reads TGTGCCAGCAGCCCCAGGGTGAGGTCTGGAAACACCATATATTTT. As protein: CASSPRVRSGNTIYF.